This TCR beta chain was profiled in a study of OX40 agonist ivuxolimab in advanced cancers. Study-level points and caveats: Expanded clones belonging to CD8+ T cells outnumbered, on average, those of CD4+.

Clones were sequenced by immunoSEQ multiplex PCR, and TCRdb holds only the in-frame ones, with some missing. In the table there are more than 20,000 clones, more than 80% of which are singletons. Points on this clone: Its antigen is unidentified.

The ends lost 5 bases at V and 8 bases at J; junction bases unmatched: 7. Germline CDR1 reads SEHNR; CDR2 reads FQNEAQ (reference sequence). This CDR3 is 15 amino acids long. The sequence derives from an adult with an advanced solid tumor such as melanoma, head and neck, liver or kidney cancer. Specimen: CD4+ or CD8+ T cells sorted from blood, collected in a trial of the OX40 agonist ivuxolimab. The genes are TRBV7-9 and TRBJ2-1; 12 bases are shared with TRBD2. The CDR3 DNA follows: TGTGCCAGCAGCAATAGACTAGCGGGAGAGGATGAGCAGTTCTTC. The encoded protein is CASSNRLAGEDEQFF.